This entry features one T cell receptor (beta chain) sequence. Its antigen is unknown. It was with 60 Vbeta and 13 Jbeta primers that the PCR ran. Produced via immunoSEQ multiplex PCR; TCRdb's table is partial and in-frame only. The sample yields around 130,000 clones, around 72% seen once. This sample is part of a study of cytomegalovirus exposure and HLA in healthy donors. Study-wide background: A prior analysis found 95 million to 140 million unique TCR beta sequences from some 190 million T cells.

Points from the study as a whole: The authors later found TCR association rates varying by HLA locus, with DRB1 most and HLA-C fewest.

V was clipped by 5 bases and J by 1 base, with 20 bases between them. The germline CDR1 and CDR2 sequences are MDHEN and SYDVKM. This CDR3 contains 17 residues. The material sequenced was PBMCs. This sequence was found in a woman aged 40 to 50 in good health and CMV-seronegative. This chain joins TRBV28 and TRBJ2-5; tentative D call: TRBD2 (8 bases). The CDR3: CASSLPGGDRPQETQYF. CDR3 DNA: TGTGCCAGCAGTCTACCCGGGGGGGACAGACCCCAAGAGACCCAGTACTTC.